The T cell receptor beta chain described here comes from a study of blood T cell repertoires in COVID-19 (dated by TCRdb to 2019 to 2021). Turning to the overall study: Collaborator samples came from the United States, Italy and Spain and covered acute and convalescent phases of COVID-19. The samples were drawn from two sources: the first 160 participants of the ongoing ImmuneRACE study, and 950 to 1,500 subjects contributed by 6 global collaborators. Subjects who had been exposed to COVID-19, were actively infected with it, or had recovered from it provided the deeply sampled blood TCRbeta repertoires that made up the dataset. Nearly every sample came with metadata listing a de-identified subject ID, COVID-19 status, age in years and sex. The repertoires were released in a freely available public database meant as a resource for research on the immune response to SARS-CoV-2. HLA class I and class II types, where available, came from metadata supplied by the sample provider rather than from assay-based typing. The prospective study material was composed of cDNA or gDNA derived from T cells, B-cell-depleted T cells, or PBMCs.

The germline V gene (reference sequence) specifies MNHEY as CDR1 and SMNVEV as CDR2. V lost 6 bases and J lost 2 bases; the stretch between them is 19 bases long. The CDR3 holds 17 amino acids from the cysteine to the phenylalanine. Only the CDR3 portion is preserved as DNA: 51 bases, with reading frame beginning at the first base. Whole blood was collected in K2EDTA tubes by collaborating institutions according to the institutions' own protocols. For TCRbeta analysis, collaborators shipped samples as frozen whole blood, isolated PBMCs, or DNA extracted from either of those sample types. Comments on this clone: Which antigen it targets is not known. Nothing much larger sits one base from this clone, and base qualities are not available.

What the research found in general, with its limitations: The amount of clinical and demographic metadata varied by source and participant and was provided uncurated.

TCRbeta CDR3 regions were amplified from genomic DNA using the immunoSEQ Assay, a bias-controlled multiplex PCR. In the source study's methods: The number of nucleated cells in each sample was estimated by amplification of reference gene primers within the assay. Sequence reads were collapsed and filtered to measure the absolute abundance of every unique TCRbeta CDR3 rearrangement. For each sample, productive Simpson clonality was calculated by taking the square root of Simpson's diversity index across productive rearrangements. Imported from immuneACCESS, the table was reduced by TCRdb to in-frame sequences with V and J called. These copies leave out some clones; in studies compared against another copy, an unresolved V gene accounts for under half, and the cause of the remainder is not known. That table furnishes V, J and clone size, whereas the DNA furnished D and trimming. The sample table lists roughly 79,000 clones, approximately 78% of them with a count of one. The ten largest clonotypes hold 6.5% to 8% of the sample.

The chain links TRBV27 with TRBJ1-4, and the D gene may be TRBD1, 5 bases matching. This clonotype was sampled from a human donor in a cohort sampled during active COVID-19. Input material: peripheral blood. The CDR3 protein is CASRTSSGLGTNEKLFF. In nucleotides, the sequence is TGTGCCAGCAGAACGAGTTCAGGGCTAGGGACTAATGAAAAACTGTTTTTT.